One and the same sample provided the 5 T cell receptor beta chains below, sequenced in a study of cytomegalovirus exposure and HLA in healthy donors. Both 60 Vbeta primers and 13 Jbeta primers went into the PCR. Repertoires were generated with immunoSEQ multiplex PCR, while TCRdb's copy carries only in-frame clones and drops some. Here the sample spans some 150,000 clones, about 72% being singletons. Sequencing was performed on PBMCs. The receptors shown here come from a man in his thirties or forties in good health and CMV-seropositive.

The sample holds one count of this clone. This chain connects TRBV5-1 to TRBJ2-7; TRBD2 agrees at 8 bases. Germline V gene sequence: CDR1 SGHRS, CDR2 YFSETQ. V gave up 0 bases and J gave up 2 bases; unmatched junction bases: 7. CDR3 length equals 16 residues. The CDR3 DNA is TGCGCCAGCAGCTTGGGTACTAGCGGAGCTACCTACGAGCAGTACTTC. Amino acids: CASSLGTSGATYEQYF. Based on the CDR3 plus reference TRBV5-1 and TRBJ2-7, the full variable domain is KAGVTQTPRYLIKTRGQQVTLSCSPISGHRSVSWYQQTPGQGLQFLFEYFSETQRNKGNFPGRFSGRQFSNSRSEMNVSTLELGDSALYLCASSLGTSGATYEQYFGPGTRLTVT.

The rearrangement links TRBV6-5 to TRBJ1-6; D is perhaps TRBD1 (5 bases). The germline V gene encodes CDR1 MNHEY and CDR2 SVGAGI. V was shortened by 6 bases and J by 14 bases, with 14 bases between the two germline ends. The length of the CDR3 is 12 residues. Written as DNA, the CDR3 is TGTGCCAGCAGCCCCGGACATTTGGCCCTCCACTTT. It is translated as CASSPGHLALHF.

Written as DNA, the CDR3 is TGTGCCAGCAGTTCGTACAGGAAAGATACGCAGTATTTT. Protein: CASSSYRKDTQYF. The chain carries TRBV27 and TRBJ2-3; a weak D match, TRBD1 (5 bases). V was cut by 4 bases and J by 5 bases, with 10 bases left in between. Germline V CDR1 and CDR2: MNHEY, SMNVEV (reference sequence). This CDR3 region has 13 residues.

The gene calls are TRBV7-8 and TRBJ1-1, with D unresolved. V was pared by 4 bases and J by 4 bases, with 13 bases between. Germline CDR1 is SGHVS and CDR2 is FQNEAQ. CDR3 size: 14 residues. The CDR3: CASSSRQTGTEAFF. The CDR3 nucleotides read TGTGCCAGCAGCTCGAGACAAACCGGCACTGAAGCTTTCTTT.

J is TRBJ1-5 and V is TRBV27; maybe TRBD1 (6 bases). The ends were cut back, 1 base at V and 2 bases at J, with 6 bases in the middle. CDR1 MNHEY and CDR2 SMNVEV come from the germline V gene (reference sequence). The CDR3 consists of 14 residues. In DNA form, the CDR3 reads TGTGCCAGCAGTTTATACAGGGGCAATCAGCCCCAGCATTTT. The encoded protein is CASSLYRGNQPQHF.